This T cell receptor (beta chain) stems from a study of T cell responses to AZD1222 COVID-19 vaccine. Across the whole study: Pooled in the analysis were second doses at about 4 or about 12 weeks.

Study-wide results and limits: White British people made up most donors, females outnumbered males, and clonal diversity was possibly underestimated. Increased Spike-specific TCR breadth and depth were observed after two AZD1222 doses.

Of note for this clone: Its antigen is not known.

The CDR3 covers 13 residues. Germline V CDR1 and CDR2: SNHLY, FYNNEI. V lost 6 bases to trimming and J lost 1 base, with 9 bases between them. The data were produced by immunoSEQ multiplex PCR, yet TCRdb's version contains in-frame clones alone and is incomplete. Among 150,000 to 200,000 clones, 94% were seen once, and the ten largest hold 0.64%. This sequence was found in an adult in good health. The gene calls are TRBV2 and TRBJ1-1, with D hard to call. The input for sequencing was peripheral blood, taken on day 0 of AZD1222 vaccination. CDR3 loop: CASSRLENTEAFF. The CDR3 region has the DNA TGTGCCAGCAGCCGCCTCGAGAACACTGAAGCTTTCTTT.